These 28 T cell receptor beta chains originate from one sample sequenced in a study of T-cell reconstitution after alpha-beta-depleted transplantation in children. Study-level points and caveats: When one year had passed after transplant, most T-cell counts and diversity came from newly produced T cells.

No cognate antigen is known for these TCRs. The library targeted TCRbeta and was prepared with unique molecular identifiers. TCRdb redid the calling of the PCR reads with MiXCR, one entry per CDR3 protein. The sample yields 250,000 to 300,000 distinct CDR3 sequences, nearly 8% seen once. The sequencing used peripheral blood, collected 360 days after TCRalphabeta/CD19-depleted stem cell transplant. The receptors stem from a female patient aged 2 to 10 who had a stem cell transplant for Fanconi anemia, so the T cells may come from the graft donor.

This clonotype was seen many times. This chain uses TRBV20-1 with TRBJ2-7; 9 positions agree with TRBD1. With 3 bases clipped from V and 2 bases from J, the junction kept 5 bases outside the gene matches. Germline assignment: CDR1 DFQATT and CDR2 SNEGSKA (reference sequence). The CDR3 extends over 14 amino acids. The CDR3 spells CSASRDRVTYEQYV. The DNA of the CDR3 is TGCAGTGCTAGCCGGGACAGGGTAACCTACGAGCAGTACGTC.

This clonotype was recorded at least ten times. The chain is built from TRBV11-2 and TRBJ2-1; no firm D call. The V gene's germline CDR1 is SGHAT and CDR2 FQNNGV. This CDR3 spans 12 amino acids. Deletions cut 0 bases from V and 8 bases from J, with 5 bases between. The CDR3 reads CASSLDSYEQFF. The CDR3 bases are TGTGCCAGCAGCTTAGATTCTTATGAGCAGTTCTTC.

This clonotype has ten or more counts. V usage is TRBV20-1 and J usage is TRBJ1-5; D call uncertain. Trimming pared 0 bases from V and 2 bases from J, leaving 14 bases between. The germline gives CDR1 DFQATT, CDR2 SNEGSKA (reference sequence). The CDR3 is 16 residues long. DNA of the CDR3: TGCAGTGCTAGAGATAGAACGCAAGGCGGCAATCAGCCCCAGCATTTT. Protein sequence: CSARDRTQGGNQPQHF.

This clonotype was observed many times. The V and J genes are TRBV9 and TRBJ2-3; D remains unclear. The V gene's germline CDR1 is SGDLS and CDR2 YYNGEE. Trimming took 3 bases from V and 7 from J, leaving 9 bases between them. The CDR3 is 12 residues long. Written as DNA, the CDR3 is TGTGCCAGCAGCGGAGAAACACATACGCAGTATTTT. As protein: CASSGETHTQYF.

This clonotype has a count of ten or more. V and J are TRBV5-1 and TRBJ2-6, with TRBD2 identical over 15 bases. The CDR3 is 20 amino acids. Germline assignment: CDR1 SGHRS and CDR2 YFSETQ. The V and J ends lost 3 bases and 4 bases, in that order; junction bases with no gene match: 11. CDR3: CASSYVWTSGGAGGANVLTF. CDR3 in DNA: TGCGCCAGCAGCTACGTGTGGACTAGCGGGGGGGCTGGAGGGGCCAACGTCCTGACTTTC.

V is TRBV10-1 and J is TRBJ1-1; D unclear. From germline, CDR1 is WNHNN and CDR2 SYGVQD (reference sequence). This CDR3 comprises 13 residues. With 1 base removed from V and 8 bases from J, the gap between germline ends came to 11 bases. For the CDR3, the DNA is TGCGCCAGCAGTGAGTTAAGAGGAGGGGAAGCTTTCTTT. Translated, it gives CASSELRGGEAFF.

This clonotype was counted many times. The chain couples TRBV6-1 to TRBJ2-5; 7 nucleotides agree with TRBD1. CDR1 is MNHNS, CDR2 SASEGT, per germline. This CDR3 is built from 17 residues. V trimming: 2 bases; J trimming: 2 bases; junction bases outside the gene matches: 11. Written as DNA, the CDR3 is TGTGCCAGCAGTGAATTTTTCAGGGACAGTTATCAAGAGACCCAGTACTTC. This translates into CASSEFFRDSYQETQYF.

This clonotype was counted ten times or more. This chain joins TRBV20-1 and TRBJ1-2, with D possibly TRBD1 on 6 matching bases. CDR1 is DFQATT, CDR2 SNEGSKA, per germline (reference sequence). CDR3 length: 18 amino acids. The V end lost 5 bases, the J end lost 0 bases, and 25 bases lay between the germline ends. CDR3 nucleotide sequence: TGCAGTGCTCAGACGACGGTGGACAGACTTTTAGCTAACTATGGCTACACCTTC. Its protein is CSAQTTVDRLLANYGYTF.

Many counts were recorded for this clonotype. The chain uses TRBV20-1 and TRBJ2-7; TRBD1 aligns across 11 bases. Germline CDR1 is DFQATT and CDR2 is SNEGSKA (reference sequence). This CDR3 region has 14 residues. Trimming took 6 bases from V and 4 from J; bases not matched to a gene: 8. CDR3 bases: TGCAGTGCGTGGGGGACAGGGGGAGAATACGAGCAGTACGTC. This codes for CSAWGTGGEYEQYV.

Many counts were recorded for this clonotype. The rearrangement joins TRBV29-1 to TRBJ1-2, with D possibly TRBD1 on 5 matching bases. Trimming took off 5 bases at V and 6 bases at J, with 10 bases between the two ends. Germline V gene sequence: CDR1 SQVTM, CDR2 ANQGSEA. CDR3 length equals 11 residues. CDR3 protein: CSVWLGDGYTF. The CDR3 coding sequence is TGCAGCGTTTGGTTAGGGGATGGCTACACCTTC.

This clonotype was detected many times. The V call is TRBV12-3 or TRBV12-4, the J call TRBJ1-2, with 11 nucleotides matching TRBD1. CDR3 length: 13 amino acids. J was trimmed by 13 bases and V by 6 bases; bases with no gene match: 10. CDR3 coding DNA: TGTGCCAGCAGAAACTGGGACAGGGGGTTCGTCACCTTC. As protein: CASRNWDRGFVTF.

V and J are TRBV3-1 and TRBJ1-3; the D gene is possibly TRBD1 (5 bases). Trimming shortened V by 1 base and J by 0 bases, and 13 bases separated the two germline ends. CDR3 length: 17 amino acids. In germline, CDR1 is LGHDT, CDR2 YNNKEL (reference sequence). The CDR3 here is CASSQVPGKSSGNTIYF. DNA of the CDR3: TGTGCCAGCAGCCAAGTTCCAGGGAAAAGCTCTGGAAACACCATATATTTT.

This clonotype has ten or more counts. The chain couples TRBV12-3 or TRBV12-4 to TRBJ2-3; 7 bases map to TRBD2. V shed 2 bases, J shed 0 bases, and the junction held 5 bases outside the gene matches. The CDR3 is 16 amino acids. The CDR3 DNA sequence: TGTGCCAGCAGTTTATACCTAGCGGCCAGCACAGATACGCAGTATTTT. Its protein product is CASSLYLAASTDTQYF.

The chain carries TRBV18 and TRBJ1-6; D may be TRBD1 (5 bases). V was cut by 3 bases and J by 8 bases, with 14 bases left in between. Germline V gene data show CDR1 as KGHSH and CDR2 as LQKENI. The length of the CDR3 is 15 residues. In DNA form, the CDR3 reads TGTGCCAGCTCACCCCAGGAGGGGTTCTATTCACCCCTCCACTTT. This codes for CASSPQEGFYSPLHF.

This clonotype has a count of ten or more. The chain links TRBV4-2 to TRBJ2-2, with 8 positions matching TRBD2. J was trimmed by 7 bases and V by 0 bases; bases with no gene match: 10. This CDR3 is built from 17 residues. Per germline, CDR1 LGHNA and CDR2 YNFKEQ. CDR3 loop: CASSQDVSGILIGELFF. In DNA form, the CDR3 reads TGTGCCAGCAGCCAAGATGTTAGCGGGATTTTAATCGGGGAGCTGTTTTTT.

This clonotype was picked up many times. This chain joins TRBV20-1 and TRBJ2-7; TRBD1 matches at 9 bases. The germline V gene encodes CDR1 DFQATT and CDR2 SNEGSKA (reference sequence). The V segment lost 1 base and the J segment 3 bases; nucleotides outside the gene matches: 4. The CDR3 covers 14 residues. CDR3 sequence reads: CSARATTGGYEQYF. CDR3 in DNA: TGCAGTGCTAGAGCTACGACAGGGGGCTACGAGCAGTACTTC.

This clonotype occurred many times. This sequence joins TRBV7-2 and TRBJ2-3; D is ambiguous. Germline values: CDR1 SGHTA, CDR2 FQGNSA. The CDR3 extends over 14 amino acids. The V and J ends lost 3 bases and 1 base respectively, with 8 bases between them. The CDR3 DNA is TGTGCCAGCAGCTTTGGGTTTGGCACAGATACGCAGTATTTT. Translated: CASSFGFGTDTQYF.

This clonotype showed up many times. This rearrangement joins TRBV20-1 to TRBJ1-2, with D perhaps matching TRBD1 (6 bases). The CDR3 contains 12 residues. Germline assignment: CDR1 DFQATT and CDR2 SNEGSKA (reference sequence). Trimming shortened V by 6 bases and J by 2 bases, and 10 bases separated the two germline ends. CDR3 in amino acids: CSARGGNYGYTF. In nucleotides, the CDR3 is TGCAGTGCCAGGGGAGGGAACTATGGCTACACCTTC.

This clonotype was found many times. The chain combines TRBV5-6 with TRBJ2-1, with unresolved D. This CDR3 has 13 amino acids. The germline gives CDR1 SGHDT, CDR2 YYEEEE. Trimming stripped 1 base from V and 9 bases from J, with 11 bases between. This CDR3 reads CASSLTLNTEQFF. In nucleotides, the CDR3 is TGTGCCAGCAGCTTGACGCTCAATACTGAGCAGTTCTTC.

This rearrangement joins TRBV6-2 or TRBV6-3 to TRBJ2-7, with D possibly matching TRBD1 (6 bases). The germline V gene has CDR1 MNHEY and CDR2 SVGEGT. Between the trimmed V and J ends, which lost 0 bases and 2 bases, there was a span of 11 bases. The CDR3 runs 15 residues. The CDR3 DNA reads as TGTGCCAGCAGTTACTCAGGGGGACCGACCTACGAGCAGTACTTC. Translation gives CASSYSGGPTYEQYF.

In this sample, this clonotype turned up many times. J is TRBJ1-2 and V is TRBV12-3 or TRBV12-4, with a possible D match to TRBD1 (6 bases). The CDR3 consists of 14 residues. V lost 2 bases and J 8 bases, leaving 15 bases between the germline ends. CDR3 residues: CASSLQWGAPGYTF. CDR3 DNA: TGTGCCAGCAGTTTACAGTGGGGGGCGCCAGGCTACACCTTC.

This clonotype was counted ten times or more. The genes are TRBV2 and TRBJ2-1, with 9 bases matching TRBD2. Germline CDR1 and CDR2: SNHLY and FYNNEI. V lost 6 bases, J lost 8 bases, and 8 bases stayed unmatched. This CDR3 spans 14 amino acids. The CDR3 is CASRTEREADEQFF. In nucleotides, the CDR3 is TGTGCCAGCAGGACCGAGCGGGAGGCGGATGAGCAGTTCTTC.

The table lists this clonotype with a few counts. The V and J genes are TRBV5-1 and TRBJ2-7; D possibly uses TRBD1 or TRBD2 (5 bases each). Germline CDR1 SGHRS, CDR2 YFSETQ. The CDR3 spans 15 residues. Trimming pared 0 bases from V and 0 bases from J, leaving 10 bases between. This CDR3 is CASSLGGANSYEQYF. Here the CDR3 DNA reads TGCGCCAGCAGCTTGGGAGGGGCGAACTCCTACGAGCAGTACTTC.

This clonotype has a count of ten or more. The gene calls are TRBV7-6 and TRBJ1-1; D call uncertain. Trimming left V 1 base short and J 11 bases short, with 11 bases between. Germline loops: CDR1 SGHVS, CDR2 FNYEAQ. This CDR3 has 12 amino acids. In DNA form, the CDR3 reads TGTGCCAGCAGCTTAGGGACCGGAGGGGCTTTCTTT. As protein: CASSLGTGGAFF.

This clonotype has just a few counts. The chain joins TRBV27 to TRBJ2-1; D perhaps matches TRBD2 (5 bases). Germline CDR1 MNHEY, CDR2 SMNVEV (reference sequence). Deletions cut 4 bases from V and 7 bases from J, with 23 bases between. This CDR3 has 17 residues. The CDR3 nucleotides read TGTGCCAGCAGTTCTCGCCCCCTAGTAGTCAGAGGGAATGAGCAGTTCTTC. This translates into CASSSRPLVVRGNEQFF.

The CDR3 DNA sequence: TGTGCCAGCAGCTACTCCCAGGACATCTTACGCAACTATGGCTACACCTTC. Translating it yields CASSYSQDILRNYGYTF. The gene calls are TRBV7-2 and TRBJ1-2, with D maybe TRBD1 (5 bases). This CDR3 has 17 residues. V was shortened by 4 bases and J by 2 bases, with 20 bases between the two germline ends. Germline CDR1 SGHTA, CDR2 FQGNSA.

A word on this clonotype: The junction and the germline gene differ at one end; a read error may be behind it. The CDR3 is CSVDRGGRETKYF. DNA of the CDR3: TGCAGCGTTGACCGAGGGGGCAGGGAGACCAAGTACTTC. The V call is TRBV29-1, the J call TRBJ2-5, with 7 bases fitting TRBD1. This CDR3 contains 13 residues. Looked up from germline, CDR1 is SQVTM and CDR2 is ANQGSEA. The variable domain in full, with the rest retrieved from reference TRBV29-1 and TRBJ2-5, is SAVISQKPSRDICQRGTSLTIQCQVDSQVTMMFWYRQQPGQSLTLIATANQGSEATYESGFVIDKFPISRPNLTFSTLTVSNMSPEDSSIYLCSVDRGGRETKYFGPGTRLLVL.

This clonotype occurred many times. V is TRBV10-3 and J is TRBJ2-7; possible D gene TRBD1, 6 bases. Germline-derived CDR1 and CDR2 are ENHRY and SYGVKD. With 0 bases removed from V and 4 bases from J, the gap between germline ends came to 16 bases. The CDR3 length is 16 residues. CDR3 nucleotide sequence: TGTGCCATCAGTGAGTCAGGGGACAATCCTCCTTACGAGCAGTACTTC. Protein sequence: CAISESGDNPPYEQYF.